A selection of T cell receptor beta chains follows, all from one sample in a study of identical twins. TCRdb re-called the 5' RACE reads through MiXCR, storing one row per CDR3 protein. In the table there are 500,000 to 550,000 distinct CDR3 sequences, 22% of which are singletons. The same data also contributed to another study, on T cells expressing NK-cell markers.

Material for sequencing was CD4+ T cells sorted from blood. The origin of the receptors is a woman aged 18-29 years in good health. Both conserved end residues are part of each CDR3. D genes are given only for firm matches. Size values are once, few and many counts, or a class for expanded clones, and some rows have none.

>13|TRBD2|TRBJ2-3|TRBV20-1|-
CSASPGTTHTQYF
TGCAGTGCTAGCCCCGGGACTACCCATACGCAGTATTTT
>15|-|TRBJ2-1|TRBV5-4|-
CASSLAGSWSNEQFF
TGTGCCAGCAGCTTGGCGGGGAGTTGGTCCAATGAGCAGTTCTTC
>14|TRBD1|TRBJ2-7|TRBV5-1|few
CASSLALDRDEQYF
TGCGCCAGCAGCTTGGCCCTGGACAGGGACGAGCAGTACTTC
>15|TRBD1|TRBJ2-2|TRBV14|many
CASSQGDRGTGELFF
TGTGCCAGCAGCCAAGGAGACAGGGGGACCGGGGAGCTGTTTTTT
>13|TRBD1|TRBJ1-1|TRBV20-1|few
CSALNRGGTEAFF
TGCAGTGCTTTAAACAGGGGAGGAACTGAAGCTTTCTTT
>17|TRBD1|TRBJ2-1|TRBV5-1|-
CASSPRSLGDRNNEQFF
TGCGCCAGCAGCCCCCGGTCTTTAGGGGACAGAAACAATGAGCAGTTCTTC
>20|TRBD2|TRBJ2-1|TRBV20-1|-
CSALGPYGTSGRASYNEQFF
TGCAGTGCCCTAGGACCCTATGGGACTAGCGGGAGGGCATCCTACAATGAGCAGTTCTTC
>15|-|TRBJ2-7|TRBV5-1|-
CASSLVPSNPSEQYF
TGCGCCAGCAGCTTGGTGCCATCTAACCCCTCCGAGCAGTACTTC
>13|-|TRBJ2-2|TRBV9|many
CASSVVDTGELFF
TGTGCCAGCAGCGTAGTCGACACCGGGGAGCTGTTTTTT
>18|TRBD1|TRBJ1-1|TRBV20-1|few
CSASGTGGFFTLNTEAFF
TGCAGTGCTTCCGGGACAGGGGGTTTCTTTACCCTGAACACTGAAGCTTTCTTT
>15|-|TRBJ2-1|TRBV6-4|-
CATRDGALGYNEQFF
TGTGCCACTCGGGACGGAGCTTTGGGTTACAATGAGCAGTTCTTC
>12|-|TRBJ2-7|TRBV5-1|-
CASSVNLDEQYF
TGCGCCAGCAGCGTTAACTTGGACGAGCAGTACTTC
>15|-|TRBJ1-1|TRBV14|-
CASSALRGRNTEAFF
TGTGCCAGCAGCGCATTACGGGGAAGGAACACTGAAGCTTTCTTT
>15|-|TRBJ2-7|TRBV5-1|many
CASSFSQGRSYEQYF
TGCGCCAGCAGCTTTTCCCAGGGTAGGTCCTACGAGCAGTACTTC
>15|TRBD2|TRBJ2-1|TRBV7-9|-
CASSLIPSGRNEQFF
TGTGCCAGCAGCTTAATTCCTAGCGGACGCAATGAGCAGTTCTTC
>15|-|TRBJ2-5|TRBV7-2|-
CASSLGWKGRETQYF
TGTGCCAGCAGCTTAGGGTGGAAAGGGAGGGAGACCCAGTACTTC
>14|-|TRBJ1-5|TRBV20-1|-
CSASAGMRNQPQHF
TGCAGTGCTAGCGCAGGGATGCGCAATCAGCCCCAGCATTTT
>14|-|TRBJ2-5|TRBV29-1|few
CSVEAPKFGETQYF
TGCAGCGTTGAAGCGCCCAAGTTTGGAGAGACCCAGTACTTC
>15|-|TRBJ2-6|TRBV20-1|-
CSAERGLSGANVLTF
TGCAGTGCCGAACGTGGGCTCTCTGGGGCCAACGTCCTGACTTTC
>12|-|TRBJ2-1|TRBV20-1|few
CSALGQTNEQFF
TGCAGTGCTCTCGGACAGACCAATGAGCAGTTCTTC
>17|TRBD2|TRBJ2-1|TRBV15|many
CATSDRIWASGKNEQFF
TGTGCCACCAGCGACCGGATCTGGGCTAGCGGGAAGAATGAGCAGTTCTTC
>15|-|TRBJ2-7|TRBV11-2|-
CASSSRGAATYEQYF
TGTGCCAGCAGCTCCCGCGGGGCGGCAACCTACGAGCAGTACTTC
>17|-|TRBJ1-1|TRBV5-1|few
CASSLSSGRRQSTEAFF
TGCGCCAGCAGCTTGTCTTCTGGCAGACGACAGTCCACTGAAGCTTTCTTT
>16|TRBD2|TRBJ2-1|TRBV9|few
CASSDPLAGGNNEQFF
TGTGCCAGCAGCGATCCGCTAGCGGGGGGGAACAATGAGCAGTTCTTC
>14|TRBD2|TRBJ2-3|TRBV20-1|few
CSAPGLAVTDTQYF
TGCAGTGCTCCGGGACTAGCGGTCACAGATACGCAGTATTTT
>17|TRBD1|TRBJ1-2|TRBV20-1|-
CSAVRFDRAATNYGYTF
TGCAGTGCTGTCAGGTTCGACAGGGCCGCTACTAACTATGGCTACACCTTC
>13|TRBD2|TRBJ2-5|TRBV19|few
CASSPAGRETQYF
TGTGCCAGTAGTCCAGCGGGAAGAGAGACCCAGTACTTC
>18|-|TRBJ1-5|TRBV21-1|-
CASSKVKEFRDRHQPQHF
TGTGCCAGCAGCAAAGTCAAGGAGTTTCGGGACAGACATCAGCCCCAGCATTTT
>15|-|TRBJ1-1|TRBV7-6|few
CASSPPVTMNTEAFF
TGTGCCAGCAGCCCCCCGGTCACTATGAACACTGAAGCTTTCTTT
>14|TRBD1|TRBJ2-7|TRBV20-1|few
CSALGTGGLYEQYF
TGCAGTGCCCTGGGGACAGGGGGCCTCTACGAGCAGTACTTC
>14|TRBD1|TRBJ1-5|TRBV20-1|few
CSAQPGTGNQPQHF
TGCAGTGCTCAACCGGGGACAGGCAATCAGCCCCAGCATTTT
>13|-|TRBJ2-1|TRBV6-2/TRBV6-3|-
CASCTGQYNEQFF
TGTGCCAGCTGTACCGGACAGTACAATGAGCAGTTCTTC
>16|-|TRBJ2-1|TRBV27|-
CASSRGGAFPYNEQFF
TGTGCCAGCAGTCGTGGGGGGGCCTTTCCCTACAATGAGCAGTTCTTC
>14|TRBD2|TRBJ2-3|TRBV20-1|few
CSASPSGGGDTQYF
TGCAGTGCTTCCCCTAGCGGAGGTGGAGATACGCAGTATTTT
>15|-|TRBJ2-2|TRBV6-2/TRBV6-3|-
CASRETDRNTGELFF
TGTGCCAGCCGGGAAACAGACCGGAACACCGGGGAGCTGTTTTTT
>15|-|TRBJ2-6|TRBV20-1|-
CSAPDHYSGANVLTF
TGCAGTGCTCCCGATCACTACTCTGGGGCCAACGTCCTGACTTTC
>14|TRBD1|TRBJ2-5|TRBV7-2|-
CASSFNRGRETQYF
TGTGCCAGCAGCTTCAACAGGGGCAGGGAGACCCAGTACTTC
>13|TRBD2|TRBJ2-4|TRBV20-1|-
CSAREGGEGIQYF
TGCAGTGCTAGAGAGGGAGGGGAAGGGATTCAGTACTTC
>14|TRBD2|TRBJ2-7|TRBV12-3/TRBV12-4|many
CASSPQLAGAEQYF
TGTGCCAGCAGTCCCCAACTAGCGGGTGCGGAGCAGTACTTC
>14|TRBD2|TRBJ2-3|TRBV11-2|few
CASSSGSVADTQYF
TGTGCCAGCAGCAGCGGGAGTGTAGCAGATACGCAGTATTTT
>14|-|TRBJ2-2|TRBV7-2|many
CASTLVGGTGELFF
TGTGCCAGCACCTTAGTGGGGGGTACCGGGGAGCTGTTTTTT